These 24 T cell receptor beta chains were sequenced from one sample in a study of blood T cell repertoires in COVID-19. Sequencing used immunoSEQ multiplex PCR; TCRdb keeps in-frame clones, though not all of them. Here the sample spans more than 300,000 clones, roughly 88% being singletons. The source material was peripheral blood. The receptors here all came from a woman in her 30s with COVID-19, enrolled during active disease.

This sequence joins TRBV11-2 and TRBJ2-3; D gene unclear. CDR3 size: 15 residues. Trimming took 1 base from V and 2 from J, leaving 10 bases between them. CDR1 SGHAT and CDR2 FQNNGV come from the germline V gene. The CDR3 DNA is TGTGCCAGCAGCTTAGGGCAGACTGCCACAGATACGCAGTATTTT. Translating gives CASSLGQTATDTQYF.

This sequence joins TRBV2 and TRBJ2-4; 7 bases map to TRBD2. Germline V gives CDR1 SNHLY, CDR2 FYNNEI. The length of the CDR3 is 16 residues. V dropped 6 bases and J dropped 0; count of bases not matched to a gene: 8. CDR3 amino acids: CASSPGEGLAKNIQYF. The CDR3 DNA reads TGTGCCAGCAGCCCCGGGGAGGGACTAGCCAAAAACATTCAGTACTTC.

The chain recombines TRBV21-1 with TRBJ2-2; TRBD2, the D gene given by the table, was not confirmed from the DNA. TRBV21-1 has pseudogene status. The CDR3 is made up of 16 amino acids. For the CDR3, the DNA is TGTGCCAGCAGCAACCACCTAGCGGGGGTCACCGGGGAGCTGTTTTTT. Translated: CASSNHLAGVTGELFF.

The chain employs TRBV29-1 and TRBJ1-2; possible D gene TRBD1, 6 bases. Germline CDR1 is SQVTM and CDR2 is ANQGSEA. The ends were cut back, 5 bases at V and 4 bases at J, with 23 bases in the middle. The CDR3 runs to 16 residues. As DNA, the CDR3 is TGCAGCGTTCATTTGTCAGGGGCCTCCCAGACCTATGGCTACACCTTC. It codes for CSVHLSGASQTYGYTF. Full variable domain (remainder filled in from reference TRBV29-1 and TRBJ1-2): SAVISQKPSRDICQRGTSLTIQCQVDSQVTMMFWYRQQPGQSLTLIATANQGSEATYESGFVIDKFPISRPNLTFSTLTVSNMSPEDSSIYLCSVHLSGASQTYGYTFGSGTRLTVV.

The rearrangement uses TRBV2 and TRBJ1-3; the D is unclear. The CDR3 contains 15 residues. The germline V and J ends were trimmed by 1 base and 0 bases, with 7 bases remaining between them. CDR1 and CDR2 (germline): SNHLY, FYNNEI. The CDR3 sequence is CASSEGRSSGNTIYF. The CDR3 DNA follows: TGTGCCAGCAGTGAAGGCAGAAGCTCTGGAAACACCATATATTTT.

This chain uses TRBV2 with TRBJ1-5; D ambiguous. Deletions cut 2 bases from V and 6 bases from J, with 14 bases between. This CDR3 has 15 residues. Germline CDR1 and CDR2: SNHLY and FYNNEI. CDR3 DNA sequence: TGTGCCAGCAGTGAATGGGCAGGCCGGGGTCAGCCCCAGCATTTT. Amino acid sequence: CASSEWAGRGQPQHF. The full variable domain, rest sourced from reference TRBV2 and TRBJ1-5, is EPEVTQTPSHQVTQMGQEVILRCVPISNHLYFYWYRQILGQKVEFLVSFYNNEISEKSEIFDDQFSVERPDGSNFTLKIRSTKLEDSAMYFCASSEWAGRGQPQHFGDGTRLSIL.

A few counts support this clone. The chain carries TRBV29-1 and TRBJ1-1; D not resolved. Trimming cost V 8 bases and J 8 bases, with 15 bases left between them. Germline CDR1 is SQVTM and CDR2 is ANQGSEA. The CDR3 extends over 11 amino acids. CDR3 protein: CSILRTAEAFF. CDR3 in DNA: TGCAGCATATTACGGACTGCGGAAGCTTTCTTT.

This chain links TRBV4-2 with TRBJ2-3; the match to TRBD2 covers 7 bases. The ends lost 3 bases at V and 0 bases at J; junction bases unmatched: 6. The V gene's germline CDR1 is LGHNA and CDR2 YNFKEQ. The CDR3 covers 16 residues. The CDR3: CASSHWGGASTDTQYF. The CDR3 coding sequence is TGTGCCAGCAGCCACTGGGGGGGTGCTAGCACAGATACGCAGTATTTT.

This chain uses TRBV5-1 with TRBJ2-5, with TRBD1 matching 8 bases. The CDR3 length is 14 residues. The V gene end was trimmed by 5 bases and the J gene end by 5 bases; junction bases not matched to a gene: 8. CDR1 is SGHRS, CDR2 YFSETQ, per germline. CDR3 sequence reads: CASRQGQGQETQYF. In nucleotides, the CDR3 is TGCGCCAGCAGACAAGGACAGGGACAGGAGACCCAGTACTTC.

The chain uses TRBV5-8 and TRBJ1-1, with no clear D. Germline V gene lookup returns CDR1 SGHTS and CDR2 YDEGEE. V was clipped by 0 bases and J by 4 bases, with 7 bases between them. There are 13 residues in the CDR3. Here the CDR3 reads CASSLDRGTEAFF. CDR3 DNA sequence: TGTGCCAGCAGCTTGGACCGGGGCACTGAAGCTTTCTTT.

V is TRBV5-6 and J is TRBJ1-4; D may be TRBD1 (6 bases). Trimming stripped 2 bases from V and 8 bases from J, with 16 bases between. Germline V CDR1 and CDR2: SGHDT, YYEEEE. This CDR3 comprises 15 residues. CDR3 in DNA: TGTGCCAGCAGCTTATTCAACAGGGAAGGCGAAAAACTGTTTTTT. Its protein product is CASSLFNREGEKLFF.

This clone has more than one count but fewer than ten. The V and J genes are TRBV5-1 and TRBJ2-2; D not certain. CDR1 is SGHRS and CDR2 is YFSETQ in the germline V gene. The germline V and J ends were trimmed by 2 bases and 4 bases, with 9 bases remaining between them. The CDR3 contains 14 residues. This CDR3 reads CASSFSGGTGELFF. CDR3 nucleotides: TGCGCCAGCAGCTTCTCAGGTGGCACCGGGGAGCTGTTTTTT.

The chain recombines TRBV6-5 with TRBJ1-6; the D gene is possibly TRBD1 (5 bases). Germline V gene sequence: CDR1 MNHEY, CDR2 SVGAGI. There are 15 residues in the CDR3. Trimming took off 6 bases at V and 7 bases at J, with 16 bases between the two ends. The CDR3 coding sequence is TGTGCCAGCAGCCCGAGTGGGGGGTACAATTCACCCCTCCACTTT. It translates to CASSPSGGYNSPLHF.

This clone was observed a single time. The CDR3 coding sequence is TGCGCCAGCAGCTTGGAAGGACAGGGGTCCTATCCTCTCACCGGGGAGCTGTTTTTT. It specifies CASSLEGQGSYPLTGELFF. The V call is TRBV5-1, the J call TRBJ2-2; 9 nucleotides line up with TRBD1. Germline values: CDR1 SGHRS, CDR2 YFSETQ. The trim removed 0 bases at V and 4 bases at J, leaving 13 bases unmatched. The CDR3 loop spans 19 amino acids.

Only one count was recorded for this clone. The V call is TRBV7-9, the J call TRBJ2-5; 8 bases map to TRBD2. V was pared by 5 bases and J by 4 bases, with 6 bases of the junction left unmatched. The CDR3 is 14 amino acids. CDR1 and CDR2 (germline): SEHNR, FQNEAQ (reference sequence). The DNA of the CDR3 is TGTGCCAGCAGCCCCGGACTAGCCACAGAGACCCAGTACTTC. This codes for CASSPGLATETQYF.

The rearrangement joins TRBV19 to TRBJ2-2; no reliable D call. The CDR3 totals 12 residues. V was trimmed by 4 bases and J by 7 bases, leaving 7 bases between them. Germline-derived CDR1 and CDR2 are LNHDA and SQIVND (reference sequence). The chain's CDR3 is CASSTVVGELFF. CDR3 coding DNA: TGTGCCAGTAGTACAGTGGTCGGGGAGCTGTTTTTT.

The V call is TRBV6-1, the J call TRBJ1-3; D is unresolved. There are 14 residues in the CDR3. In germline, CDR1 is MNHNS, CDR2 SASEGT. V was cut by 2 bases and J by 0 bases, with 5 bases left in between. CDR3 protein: CASSELLSGNTIYF. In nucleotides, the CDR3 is TGTGCCAGCAGTGAACTACTCTCTGGAAACACCATATATTTT.

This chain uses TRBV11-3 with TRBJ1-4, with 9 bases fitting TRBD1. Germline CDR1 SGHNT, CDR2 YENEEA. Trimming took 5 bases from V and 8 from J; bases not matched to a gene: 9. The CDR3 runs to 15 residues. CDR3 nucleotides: TGTGCCAGCAGCCTACGGACAGGGGCGGAAGAAAAACTGTTTTTT. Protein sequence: CASSLRTGAEEKLFF.

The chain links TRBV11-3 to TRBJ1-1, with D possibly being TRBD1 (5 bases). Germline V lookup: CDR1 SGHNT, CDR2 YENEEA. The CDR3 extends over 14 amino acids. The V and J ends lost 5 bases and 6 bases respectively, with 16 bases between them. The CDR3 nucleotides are TGTGCCAGCAGCCGAACCAGGGATGGCCCTGAAGCTTTCTTT. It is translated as CASSRTRDGPEAFF.

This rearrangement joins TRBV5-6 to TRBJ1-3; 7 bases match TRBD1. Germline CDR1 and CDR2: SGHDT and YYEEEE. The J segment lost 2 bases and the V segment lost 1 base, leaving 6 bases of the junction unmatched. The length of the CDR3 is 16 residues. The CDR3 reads CASSLFDREAGNTIYF. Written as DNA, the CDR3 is TGTGCCAGCAGCTTGTTCGACAGGGAAGCTGGAAACACCATATATTTT.

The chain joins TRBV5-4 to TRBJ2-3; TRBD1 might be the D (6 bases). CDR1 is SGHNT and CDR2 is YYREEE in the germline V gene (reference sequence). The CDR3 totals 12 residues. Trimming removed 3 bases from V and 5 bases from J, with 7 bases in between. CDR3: CASSWGQDTQYF. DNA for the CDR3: TGTGCCAGCAGCTGGGGACAAGATACGCAGTATTTT.

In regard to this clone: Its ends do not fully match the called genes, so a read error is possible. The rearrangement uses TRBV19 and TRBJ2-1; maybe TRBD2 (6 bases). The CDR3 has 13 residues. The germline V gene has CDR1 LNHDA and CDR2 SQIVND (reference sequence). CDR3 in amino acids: CASSIGDFNEQFF. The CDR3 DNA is TGTGCCAGTAGCATAGGGGACTTCAATGAGCAGTTCTTC. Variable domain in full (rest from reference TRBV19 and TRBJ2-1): DGGITQSPKYLFRKEGQNVTLSCEQNLNHDAMYWYRQDPGQGLRLIYYSQIVNDFQKGDIAEGYSVSREKKESFPLTVTSAQKNPTAFYLCASSIGDFNEQFFGPGTRLTVL.

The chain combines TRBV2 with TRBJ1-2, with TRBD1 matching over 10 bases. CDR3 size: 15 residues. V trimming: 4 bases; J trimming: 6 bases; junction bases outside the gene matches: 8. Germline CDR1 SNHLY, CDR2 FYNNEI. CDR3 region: CASSGRDRGGDGYTF. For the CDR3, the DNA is TGTGCCAGCAGTGGGCGGGACAGGGGAGGTGATGGCTACACCTTC.

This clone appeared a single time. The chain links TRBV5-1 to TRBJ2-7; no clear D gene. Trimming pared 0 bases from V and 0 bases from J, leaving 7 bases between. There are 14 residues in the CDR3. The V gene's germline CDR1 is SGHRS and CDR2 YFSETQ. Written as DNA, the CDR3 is TGCGCCAGCAGCTTGGGTGGCAGCTCCTACGAGCAGTACGTC. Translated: CASSLGGSSYEQYV.